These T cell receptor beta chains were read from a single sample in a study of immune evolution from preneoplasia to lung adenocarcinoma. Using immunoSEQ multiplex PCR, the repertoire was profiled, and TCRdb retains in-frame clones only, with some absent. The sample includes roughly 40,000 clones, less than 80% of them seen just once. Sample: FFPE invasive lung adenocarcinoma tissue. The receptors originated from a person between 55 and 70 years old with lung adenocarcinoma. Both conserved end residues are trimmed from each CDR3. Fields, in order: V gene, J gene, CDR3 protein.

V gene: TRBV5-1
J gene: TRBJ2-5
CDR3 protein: ASSLGRGETQY

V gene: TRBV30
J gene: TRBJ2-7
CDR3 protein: AWSADRVEQY

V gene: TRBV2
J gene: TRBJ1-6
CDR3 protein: ASSDGDMGRSPLH

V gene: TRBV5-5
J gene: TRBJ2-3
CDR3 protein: ASSLYSIGGRTDTQY

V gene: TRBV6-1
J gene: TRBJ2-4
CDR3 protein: ASTSNGLAIDIQY

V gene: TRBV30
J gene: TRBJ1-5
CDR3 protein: AWSIGGPQPQH

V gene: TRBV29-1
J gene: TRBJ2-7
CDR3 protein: SVGDGSYEQY

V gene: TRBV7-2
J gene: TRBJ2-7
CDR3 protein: ASSLAGESYEQY

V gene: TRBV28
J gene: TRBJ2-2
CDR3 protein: ASISWTNTGELF

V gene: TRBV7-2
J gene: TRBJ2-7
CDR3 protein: ASSPLAASPYEQY

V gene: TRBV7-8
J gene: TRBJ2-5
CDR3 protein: ASSLSAGETQY

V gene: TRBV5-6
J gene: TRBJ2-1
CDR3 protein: ASRRRVGDGNEQF

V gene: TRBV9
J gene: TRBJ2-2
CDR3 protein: ASSVSGTSVNTGELF

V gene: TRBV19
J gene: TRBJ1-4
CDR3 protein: ASSWMIGQRDEKLF

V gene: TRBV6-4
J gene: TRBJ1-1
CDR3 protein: ASTDRDTEAF

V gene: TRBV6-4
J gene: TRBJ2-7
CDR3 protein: ASSDSVPPPREQY

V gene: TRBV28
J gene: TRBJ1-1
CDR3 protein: ASSIPAGQTNTEAF

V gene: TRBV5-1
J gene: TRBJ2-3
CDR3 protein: ASHPTGHYNTDTQY

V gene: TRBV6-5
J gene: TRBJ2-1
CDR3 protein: ASSYLGQGEQF

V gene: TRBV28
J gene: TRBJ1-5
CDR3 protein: ASIGLHSNQPQH

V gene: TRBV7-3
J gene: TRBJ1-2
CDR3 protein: ASSRDARYGYT

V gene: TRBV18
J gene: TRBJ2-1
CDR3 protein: ASSRWRDEQF

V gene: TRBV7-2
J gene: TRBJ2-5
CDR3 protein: ASGQGPETQY

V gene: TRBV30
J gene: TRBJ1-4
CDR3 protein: AWGRDSNEKLF

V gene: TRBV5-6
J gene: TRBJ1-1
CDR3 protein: ASSSPNTEAF

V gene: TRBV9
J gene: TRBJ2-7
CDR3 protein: ASSVGASEQY